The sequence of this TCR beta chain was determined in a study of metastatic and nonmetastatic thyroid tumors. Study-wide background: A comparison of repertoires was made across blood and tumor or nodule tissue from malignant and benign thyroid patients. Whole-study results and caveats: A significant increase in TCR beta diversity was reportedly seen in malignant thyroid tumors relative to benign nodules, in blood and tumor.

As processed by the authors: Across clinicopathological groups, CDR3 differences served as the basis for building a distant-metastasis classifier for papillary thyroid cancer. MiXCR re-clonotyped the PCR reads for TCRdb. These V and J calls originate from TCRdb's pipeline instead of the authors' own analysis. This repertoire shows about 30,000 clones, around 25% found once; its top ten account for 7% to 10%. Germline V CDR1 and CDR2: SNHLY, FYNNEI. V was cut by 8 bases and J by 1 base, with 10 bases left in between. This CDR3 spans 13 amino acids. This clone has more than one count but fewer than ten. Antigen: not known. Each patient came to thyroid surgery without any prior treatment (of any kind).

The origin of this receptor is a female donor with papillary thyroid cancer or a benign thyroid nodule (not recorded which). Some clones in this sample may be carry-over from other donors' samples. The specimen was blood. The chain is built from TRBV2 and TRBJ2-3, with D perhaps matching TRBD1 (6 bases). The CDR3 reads CASGGRGTDTQYF. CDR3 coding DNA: TGTGCCAGCGGGGGCAGGGGCACAGATACGCAGTATTTT.